The clone carrying this T cell receptor (beta chain) was recorded a few times. This sample includes further DNA sequences coding for the same CDR3. Sequencing used immunoSEQ multiplex PCR; TCRdb keeps in-frame clones, though not all of them. The sample consists of more than 12,000 clones, 60% to 75% of them appearing once. This entry belongs to a study of T cells after somatic rescue of genetic block. The V end was cut by 6 bases, the J end by 1 base, with 9 bases between. CDR3 length equals 13 residues. CDR1 KGHSH and CDR2 LQKENI come from the germline V gene. This sequence was found in a man aged 18 to 35. The gene calls are TRBV18 and TRBJ1-1; D gene ambiguous. The sequenced sample was peripheral blood mononuclear cells (PBMCs). The CDR3 loop is CASSEGGNTEAFF. The CDR3 DNA sequence: TGTGCCAGCTCCGAAGGAGGGAACACTGAAGCTTTCTTT. Complete variable domain (other parts from reference TRBV18 and TRBJ1-1): NAGVMQNPRHLVRRRGQEARLRCSPMKGHSHVYWYRQLPEEGLKFMVYLQKENIIDESGMPKERFSAEFPKEGPSILRIQQVVRGDSAAYFCASSEGGNTEAFFGQGTRLTVV.